This TCR beta chain emerged from a study of blood T cell repertoires in COVID-19. Study details: The United States, Italy and Spain provided the acute and convalescent COVID-19 samples. From T cells, B-cell-depleted T cells, or PBMCs came the material, which was cDNA or gDNA.

Germline V gene sequence: CDR1 KGHSH, CDR2 LQKENI. The CDR3 contains 13 residues. Trimming removed 1 base from V and 6 bases from J, with 10 bases in between. Original methodology: Reference gene primer amplification yielded estimated nucleated cell counts. The method was immunoSEQ multiplex PCR; TCRdb's version includes in-frame clones alone and lacks a portion of them. V, J and clone size reflect that table, while D and trimming were determined from the DNA. Here the sample spans 80,000 to 90,000 clones, 70% to 85% being singletons. Seattle's cohort entered during active infection and was followed longitudinally.

Sequencing was done on a sample of peripheral blood. The receptor comes from a woman older than 75 with COVID-19, enrolled during active disease. The chain combines TRBV18 with TRBJ2-7, with D uncertain. This CDR3 is CASSPRESPEQYF. The DNA for the CDR3 is TGTGCCAGCTCACCACGAGAGTCCCCCGAGCAGTACTTC.